Following are 27 T cell receptor beta chains from one sample sequenced in a study of blood T cell repertoires in COVID-19. Here immunoSEQ multiplex PCR was the method, and the copy in TCRdb shows in-frame clones only, minus some. The sample lists a few hundred thousand clones, 89% occurring once. The sample was peripheral blood. These receptors originate from a man younger than 35 who had recovered from COVID-19.

The J gene is TRBJ1-1, the V gene TRBV6-2 or TRBV6-3; 9 bases align to TRBD1. The CDR3 is 15 amino acids. The germline V gene has CDR1 MNHEY and CDR2 SVGEGT. V shed 4 bases and J 4 bases; nucleotides not matched to a gene: 7. CDR3 amino acids: CASSWPGQGGTEAFF. In DNA, the CDR3 is TGTGCCAGCAGTTGGCCGGGACAGGGTGGCACTGAAGCTTTCTTT.

The chain employs TRBV2 and TRBJ1-5; 12 nucleotides line up with TRBD1. The V gene end was trimmed by 4 bases and the J gene end by 0 bases; junction bases not matched to a gene: 7. Germline CDR1 is SNHLY and CDR2 is FYNNEI. The CDR3 contains 18 residues. As DNA, the CDR3 is TGTGCCAGCAGTGGGGGACAGGGGGCACCGAATAGCAATCAGCCCCAGCATTTT. This sequence encodes CASSGGQGAPNSNQPQHF.

The chain joins TRBV18 to TRBJ2-7; unclear D gene. The length of the CDR3 is 14 residues. V was pared by 0 bases and J by 4 bases, with 10 bases between. Looked up from germline, CDR1 is KGHSH and CDR2 is LQKENI. CDR3 sequence (DNA): TGTGCCAGCTCACCACCGTCTCGGGTTTACGAGCAGTACTTC. This sequence encodes CASSPPSRVYEQYF.

The chain uses TRBV7-2 and TRBJ1-5; a possible D gene is TRBD1 (6 bases). Germline V CDR1 and CDR2: SGHTA, FQGNSA. CDR3 length equals 15 residues. Deletions cut 5 bases from V and 6 bases from J, with 17 bases between. The CDR3 nucleotides read TGTGCCAGCAGCCTAACTTTACAGGGAACTCAGCCCCAGCATTTT. Protein sequence: CASSLTLQGTQPQHF.

The genes are TRBV29-1 and TRBJ2-7, with TRBD2 identical over 10 bases. Germline values: CDR1 SQVTM, CDR2 ANQGSEA. CDR3 length: 19 amino acids. V shed 4 bases, J shed 0 bases, and the junction held 18 bases outside the gene matches. The CDR3, as DNA: TGCAGCGTTGTGCAAGAGTTTGGACTAGCGGACGTGAGCTCCTACGAGCAGTACTTC. This translates into CSVVQEFGLADVSSYEQYF.

This clone was observed a single time. The chain carries TRBV15 and TRBJ2-1, with 12 bases matching TRBD2. V trimming: 7 bases; J trimming: 10 bases; junction bases outside the gene matches: 8. Germline V gene lookup returns CDR1 LNHNV and CDR2 YYDKDF (reference sequence). There are 14 residues in the CDR3. CDR3 amino acids: CATTQGLAGFEQFF. The DNA of the CDR3 is TGTGCCACCACCCAGGGACTAGCGGGCTTCGAGCAGTTCTTC.

The chain joins TRBV9 to TRBJ2-1; 8 bases fit TRBD2. The CDR3 runs to 14 residues. Germline assignment: CDR1 SGDLS and CDR2 YYNGEE. V gave up 4 bases and J gave up 7 bases; unmatched junction bases: 7. CDR3 nucleotides: TGTGCCAGCAGCCAACGGGGGGGAACAAATGAGCAGTTCTTC. Translated: CASSQRGGTNEQFF.

The chain recombines TRBV5-6 with TRBJ1-2, with TRBD1 identical over 7 bases. The CDR3 length is 14 residues. V shed 0 bases, J shed 2 bases, and the junction held 1 base outside the gene matches. Germline-derived CDR1 and CDR2 are SGHDT and YYEEEE. CDR3 in amino acids: CASSLEQGNYGYTF. The CDR3 nucleotides read TGTGCCAGCAGCTTGGAACAGGGGAACTATGGCTACACCTTC. Full variable domain (rest looked up from reference TRBV5-6 and TRBJ1-2): DAGVTQSPTHLIKTRGQQVTLRCSPKSGHDTVSWYQQALGQGPQFIFQYYEEEERQRGNFPDRFSGHQFPNYSSELNVNALLLGDSALYLCASSLEQGNYGYTFGSGTRLTVV.

The chain has TRBV3-1 (or the pseudogene TRBV3-2) and TRBJ1-6; possibly TRBD1 for D (5 bases). CDR3 length: 11 residues. Germline-derived CDR1 and CDR2 are LGHDT and YNNKEL (reference sequence). V was trimmed by 8 bases and J by 14 bases, leaving 13 bases between them. The CDR3 sequence: CASPGGGALHF. As DNA, the CDR3 is TGTGCCAGCCCCGGGGGTGGGGCCCTCCACTTT.

V is TRBV19 and J is TRBJ2-1; 12 nucleotides agree with TRBD2. Germline trimming cut 3 bases from V and 0 bases from J; bases unmatched to any gene: 3. Germline CDR1 and CDR2: LNHDA and SQIVND (reference sequence). CDR3 length: 17 amino acids. CDR3 region: CASSILTSGSSYNEQFF. The CDR3 DNA follows: TGTGCCAGTAGTATCTTGACTAGCGGGAGCTCCTACAATGAGCAGTTCTTC.

This clone was counted once. The rearrangement links TRBV7-9 to TRBJ1-1; D is perhaps TRBD1 (5 bases). This CDR3 is built from 12 residues. Germline CDR1 and CDR2: SEHNR and FQNEAQ (reference sequence). Here the CDR3 reads CATGGESTEAFF. In DNA form, the CDR3 reads TGTGCAACGGGGGGGGAGAGCACTGAAGCTTTCTTT.

Written as DNA, the CDR3 is TGTGCCGCCCCGGGTTCGGAACAGCCCCAGCATTTT. This sequence encodes CAAPGSEQPQHF. The V call is TRBV24-1, the J call TRBJ1-5; D unresolved. Trimming pared 12 bases from V and 7 bases from J, leaving 15 bases between. The germline V gene encodes CDR1 KGHDR and CDR2 SFDVKD. There are 12 residues in the CDR3.

This chain joins TRBV4-2 and TRBJ1-5, with 7 bases identical to TRBD1. The germline V gene encodes CDR1 LGHNA and CDR2 YNFKEQ. The junction had 9 bases not matched to a gene; V was cut back by 1 base and J by 0 bases. CDR3 length equals 18 residues. The CDR3 coding sequence is TGTGCCAGCAGCCAAGCCAACAGGGGCATGAATAGCAATCAGCCCCAGCATTTT. Residues: CASSQANRGMNSNQPQHF.

The rearrangement joins TRBV29-1 to TRBJ2-3; 7 bases are shared with TRBD1. The V gene end was trimmed by 4 bases and the J gene end by 5 bases; junction bases not matched to a gene: 9. CDR1 and CDR2 from the germline V gene are SQVTM and ANQGSEA. The CDR3 has 14 residues. The chain's CDR3 is CSVGHDRVGDTQYF. As DNA, the CDR3 is TGCAGCGTTGGCCACGACAGGGTTGGAGATACGCAGTATTTT.

The rearrangement uses TRBV6-5 and TRBJ2-7, with 7 bases lining up with TRBD1. CDR3 length equals 13 residues. Germline CDR1 reads MNHEY; CDR2 reads SVGAGI. J gave up 2 bases and V 6 bases, and 4 bases lay outside the gene matches. Here the CDR3 DNA reads TGTGCCAGCAGGAGAGGGACAGCCTACGAGCAGTACTTC. Translating it yields CASRRGTAYEQYF.

The chain couples TRBV29-1 to TRBJ2-2; 7 bases fit TRBD2. This CDR3 comprises 15 residues. The J segment lost 3 bases and the V segment lost 3 bases, leaving 7 bases of the junction unmatched. In germline, CDR1 is SQVTM, CDR2 ANQGSEA. CDR3 DNA: TGCAGCGTTGAGGGGGAGGGGAGCGACACCGGGGAGCTGTTTTTT. This gives the protein CSVEGEGSDTGELFF.

V gene TRBV11-2 combines with J gene TRBJ2-7, with 11 bases fitting TRBD2. V shed 5 bases and J 0 bases; nucleotides not matched to a gene: 6. This CDR3 comprises 16 residues. Looked up from germline, CDR1 is SGHAT and CDR2 is FQNNGV. The CDR3 DNA reads TGTGCCAGCAGCCTGTGGACTAGCGGGCCCTCCTACGAGCAGTACTTC. The encoded protein is CASSLWTSGPSYEQYF.

This chain joins TRBV2 and TRBJ1-5; perhaps TRBD1 as D (6 bases). CDR1 is SNHLY and CDR2 is FYNNEI in the germline V gene. The V and J ends lost 4 bases and 3 bases respectively, with 10 bases between them. This CDR3 contains 14 residues. CDR3 sequence reads: CASSAGGPNQPQHF. For the CDR3, the DNA is TGTGCCAGCAGTGCGGGGGGGCCCAATCAGCCCCAGCATTTT.

This rearrangement joins TRBV27 to TRBJ1-6; 11 bases match TRBD1. Trimming removed 5 bases from V and 3 bases from J; junction bases left unmatched: 6. The CDR3 spans 17 residues. The germline V gene has CDR1 MNHEY and CDR2 SMNVEV (reference sequence). The CDR3: CASSPTGTGGYNSPLHF. The CDR3 bases are TGTGCCAGCAGTCCCACCGGGACAGGGGGCTATAATTCACCCCTCCACTTT.

This clone has only a few counts. The chain uses TRBV19 and TRBJ2-7; 7 nucleotides agree with TRBD1. Germline CDR1 and CDR2: LNHDA and SQIVND (reference sequence). The CDR3 extends over 14 amino acids. V lost 7 bases, J lost 2 bases, and 8 bases stayed unmatched. CDR3 DNA sequence: TGTGCCAGTACAGAGGGGCAGGGGGCCTACGAGCAGTACTTC. Its protein product is CASTEGQGAYEQYF.

V usage is TRBV5-6 and J usage is TRBJ1-6; TRBD1 might be the D (5 bases). This CDR3 region has 14 residues. Trimming cost V 4 bases and J 8 bases, with 13 bases left between them. Germline V gene data show CDR1 as SGHDT and CDR2 as YYEEEE. This CDR3 is CASSPGGSDSPLHF. The DNA for the CDR3 is TGTGCCAGCAGCCCGGGGGGGAGCGATTCACCCCTCCACTTT.

This chain links TRBV6-5 with TRBJ1-1, with TRBD1 identical over 7 bases. Trimming cost V 6 bases and J 4 bases; bases outside gene matches: 8. Germline CDR1 is MNHEY and CDR2 is SVGAGI. This CDR3 comprises 14 residues. The CDR3 region is CASSTTGAPTEAFF. DNA for the CDR3: TGTGCCAGCAGCACCACAGGGGCGCCCACTGAAGCTTTCTTT.

CDR3: CASSLGGFSGETQYF. In DNA, the CDR3 is TGTGCCAGCAGCTTAGGAGGGTTCTCCGGGGAGACCCAGTACTTC. V and J are TRBV7-6 and TRBJ2-5, with TRBD2 as a possible D gene (5 bases). V was shortened by 1 base and J by 5 bases, with 14 bases between the two germline ends. CDR3 length: 15 amino acids. Germline V gene sequence: CDR1 SGHVS, CDR2 FNYEAQ. The full variable domain, with the rest looked up from reference TRBV7-6 and TRBJ2-5, is GAGVSQSPRYKVTKRGQDVALRCDPISGHVSLYWYRQALGQGPEFLTYFNYEAQQDKSGLPNDRFSAERPEGSISTLTIQRTEQRDSAMYRCASSLGGFSGETQYFGPGTRLLVL.

This sequence joins TRBV11-2 and TRBJ1-1; D unclear. Looked up from germline, CDR1 is SGHAT and CDR2 is FQNNGV. With 0 bases removed from V and 5 bases from J, the gap between germline ends came to 7 bases. CDR3 length: 13 residues. As DNA, the CDR3 is TGTGCCAGCAGCTTAGATTCGAGGACTGAAGCTTTCTTT. Translation gives CASSLDSRTEAFF.

This clone was seen once. V and J are TRBV20-1 and TRBJ1-1, with a weak D call TRBD1 (6 bases). This CDR3 has 14 amino acids. CDR1 DFQATT and CDR2 SNEGSKA come from the germline V gene (reference sequence). V was cut by 3 bases and J by 6 bases, with 17 bases left in between. CDR3 protein: CSASALQGKAEAFF. The CDR3 DNA reads TGCAGTGCTAGTGCGCTACAGGGAAAGGCTGAAGCTTTCTTT.

The J gene is TRBJ1-6, the V gene TRBV23-1, with D perhaps TRBD1 (5 bases). TRBV23-1 is annotated as an ORF whose role is uncertain. Trimming pared 8 bases from V and 9 bases from J, leaving 17 bases between. The length of the CDR3 is 14 residues. CDR3 sequence (DNA): TGCGCCAGCCCCCTCTTCAGGGAGGTTTCACCCCTCCACTTT. This translates into CASPLFREVSPLHF.

This rearrangement joins TRBV10-2 to TRBJ2-7; D not resolved. Trimming pared 3 bases from V and 3 bases from J, leaving 6 bases between. Germline assignment: CDR1 WSHSY and CDR2 SAAADI. This CDR3 comprises 12 residues. The CDR3 is CASSDNSYEQYF. As DNA, the CDR3 is TGCGCCAGCAGTGATAACAGCTACGAGCAGTACTTC.